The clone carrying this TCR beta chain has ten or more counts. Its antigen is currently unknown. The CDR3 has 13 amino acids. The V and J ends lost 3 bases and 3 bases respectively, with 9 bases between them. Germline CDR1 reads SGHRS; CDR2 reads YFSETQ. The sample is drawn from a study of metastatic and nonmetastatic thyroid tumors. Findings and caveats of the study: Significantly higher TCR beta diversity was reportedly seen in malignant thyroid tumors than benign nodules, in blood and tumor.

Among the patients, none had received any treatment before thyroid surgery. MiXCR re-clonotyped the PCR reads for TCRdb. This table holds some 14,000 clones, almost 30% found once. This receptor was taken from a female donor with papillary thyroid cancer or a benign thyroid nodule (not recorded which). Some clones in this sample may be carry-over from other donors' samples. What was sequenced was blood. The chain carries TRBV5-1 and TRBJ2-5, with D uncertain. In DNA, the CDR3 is TGCGCCAGCAGCTCCGGGCTAAAAGAGACCCAGTACTTC. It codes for CASSSGLKETQYF.